These 27 T cell receptor beta chains were sequenced from one sample in a study of T cells in Graves' hyperthyroidism and ophthalmopathy. Amplification targeted TCR beta CDR3 regions from RNA transcripts. First-round RT-PCR of the TCR CDR3 relied on the HTBI primer set. TCRdb ran MiXCR on the multiplex PCR reads and lists one entry per CDR3 protein. The sample contains a few hundred thousand distinct CDR3 sequences, roughly 13% of which appear only once. Sequenced material: blood. The receptor source for this set is a young woman with Graves' hyperthyroidism.

This clonotype was observed at least ten times. The rearrangement uses TRBV6-6 and TRBJ1-2; no reliable D call. CDR3 length equals 15 residues. CDR1 MNHNY and CDR2 SVGAGI come from the germline V gene (reference sequence). V was trimmed by 2 bases and J by 2 bases, leaving 12 bases between them. Written as DNA, the CDR3 is TGTGCCAGCAGTTACGAGTCCACCGCCAACTATGGCTACACCTTC. This gives the protein CASSYESTANYGYTF.

A remark on this clonotype: Just one base apart from a much larger clone, this may be a read error. The gene calls are TRBV7-9 and TRBJ2-2, with D tentatively TRBD1 (5 bases). The V gene's germline CDR1 is SEHNR and CDR2 FQNEAQ (reference sequence). There are 15 residues in the CDR3. The CDR3 coding sequence is TGTGCCATCAGCTTAGATACAGGGAACACCGGGGAGCTGTTTTTT. Protein product: CAISLDTGNTGELFF.

This clonotype was observed many times. V and J are TRBV30 and TRBJ1-5; perhaps TRBD1 as D (6 bases). Per the germline V gene, CDR1 is GTSNPN and CDR2 is SVGIG (reference sequence). This CDR3 has 13 residues. Trimming shortened V by 1 base and J by 4 bases, and 8 bases separated the two germline ends. CDR3 in DNA: TGTGCCTGGAGTGGTACAGGGAATCAGCCCCAGCATTTT. Translation gives CAWSGTGNQPQHF.

Regarding this clonotype: A much larger clone differs by one base, so this may be a read error. The chain has TRBV14 and TRBJ2-5, with D uncertain. Germline assignment: CDR1 SGHDN and CDR2 FVKESK. The CDR3 runs to 14 residues. In nucleotides, the CDR3 is TGTGCCAGCGGCCAATGGAACATAGCAGAGACCCAGTACTTC. Translated: CASGQWNIAETQYF.

J is TRBJ2-7 and V is TRBV4-1, with a possible D match to TRBD1 (6 bases). Looked up from germline, CDR1 is MGHRA and CDR2 is YSYEKL. This CDR3 comprises 17 residues. V shed 1 base and J shed 0 bases, with 16 bases lying between them. CDR3 sequence reads: CASSQVGGRGYSYEQYF. The CDR3 region has the DNA TGCGCCAGCAGCCAAGTCGGAGGCAGGGGATACTCCTACGAGCAGTACTTC.

This clonotype was seen more than once but under ten times. The J gene is TRBJ2-3, the V gene TRBV5-5; 8 bases line up with TRBD2. CDR3 size: 15 residues. Germline V gene lookup returns CDR1 SGHKS and CDR2 YYEKEE (reference sequence). After removal of 0 bases from V and 5 bases from J, the junction contained 5 bases not matched to a gene. CDR3 sequence (DNA): TGTGCCAGCAGCTTGGTGAGCGGGAGAGGAGATACGCAGTATTTT. As protein: CASSLVSGRGDTQYF.

This clonotype was found many times. V is TRBV5-1 and J is TRBJ2-2, with D tentatively TRBD2 (6 bases). This CDR3 is built from 16 residues. V was clipped by 2 bases and J by 3 bases, with 14 bases between them. Germline V gives CDR1 SGHRS, CDR2 YFSETQ. The CDR3 sequence is CASSLKEGIDTGELFF. The DNA of the CDR3 is TGCGCCAGCAGCTTAAAGGAGGGAATCGACACCGGGGAGCTGTTTTTT.

This clonotype was counted ten times or more. V gene TRBV7-9 combines with J gene TRBJ1-1, with no clear D. V was clipped by 5 bases and J by 3 bases, with 10 bases between them. CDR1 is SEHNR and CDR2 is FQNEAQ in the germline V gene (reference sequence). The CDR3 runs 13 residues. The DNA for the CDR3 is TGTGCCAGCAGCACCCAGGAGGACACTGAAGCTTTCTTT. It yields the protein CASSTQEDTEAFF.

This clonotype was recorded at least ten times. The chain is built from TRBV7-3 and TRBJ1-1; D not certain. Germline lookup yields CDR1 SGHTA and CDR2 FQGTGA. CDR3 length equals 13 residues. The V end lost 6 bases, the J end lost 9 bases, and 17 bases lay between the germline ends. CDR3: CASSLGPTFKAFF. The CDR3 nucleotides read TGTGCCAGCAGTCTCGGACCTACGTTTAAAGCTTTCTTT.

There are many counts of this clonotype. The chain is built from TRBV2 and TRBJ2-3, with D perhaps matching TRBD2 (6 bases). V was cut by 2 bases and J by 4 bases, with 13 bases left in between. This CDR3 has 15 amino acids. CDR1 and CDR2 (germline): SNHLY, FYNNEI. CDR3 loop: CASSEQLDYADTQYF. CDR3 DNA: TGTGCCAGCAGTGAACAGCTGGACTACGCAGATACGCAGTATTTT.

This clonotype has only a few counts. The V call is TRBV9, the J call TRBJ2-3, with a tentative D call TRBD2 (6 bases). CDR1 and CDR2 from the germline V gene are SGDLS and YYNGEE. Deletions cut 3 bases from V and 6 bases from J, with 17 bases between. The CDR3 sequence is 15 residues long. CDR3 nucleotides: TGTGCCAGCAGCGCCCTCGGAGGGGCGCCGGATACGCAGTATTTT. Encoded protein: CASSALGGAPDTQYF. Looking up the rest from reference TRBV9 and TRBJ2-3 gives the full variable domain: DSGVTQTPKHLITATGQRVTLRCSPRSGDLSVYWYQQSLDQGLQFLIQYYNGEERAKGNILERFSAQQFPDLHSELNLSSLELGDSALYFCASSALGGAPDTQYFGPGTRLTVL.

Ten or more counts support this clonotype. The V call is TRBV7-9, the J call TRBJ1-1; 7 bases agree with TRBD1. The length of the CDR3 is 15 residues. Looked up from germline, CDR1 is SEHNR and CDR2 is FQNEAQ (reference sequence). Trimming at V came to 5 bases and at J to 3 bases, leaving 9 bases not matched to a gene. CDR3 nucleotide sequence: TGTGCCAGCAGCACCTCGACAGGGTTGGACACTGAAGCTTTCTTT. Its translation: CASSTSTGLDTEAFF.

This clonotype was found many times. The V gene is TRBV6-1, the J gene TRBJ1-2, with D hard to call. V lost 11 bases, J lost 6 bases, and 19 bases lay in between. The CDR3 length is 13 residues. CDR1 and CDR2 (germline): MNHNS, SASEGT. In DNA, the CDR3 is TGTGCCGGCCTCACAGAAGGGTTTGATGGCTACACCTTC. Amino acid sequence: CAGLTEGFDGYTF.

This clonotype was seen more than once but under ten times. A single base separates this from a much larger clone, so it may be a read error. The chain is built from TRBV27 and TRBJ1-1, with D possibly matching TRBD1 (5 bases). Germline loops: CDR1 MNHEY, CDR2 SMNVEV (reference sequence). The CDR3 has 16 residues. The V end lost 2 bases, the J end lost 1 base, and 14 bases lay between the germline ends. CDR3 sequence reads: CASSLLRKGKNTEAFF. The CDR3 DNA follows: TGTGCCAGCAGTTTACTTCGAAAGGGGAAGAACACTGAAGCTTTCTTT.

V usage is TRBV7-2 and J usage is TRBJ2-7; D is unclear. Germline V gene sequence: CDR1 SGHTA, CDR2 FQGNSA. The CDR3 covers 15 residues. V lost 1 base and J 3 bases, leaving 13 bases between the germline ends. The CDR3 nucleotides read TGTGCCAGCAGCTTAGATAGAGGTGGCTACTACGAGCAGTACTTC. Translating gives CASSLDRGGYYEQYF.

Regarding this clonotype: A read error may explain this, as a much larger clone is one base away. The rearrangement joins TRBV11-1 to TRBJ2-5; D is possibly TRBD1 or TRBD2 (5 bases each). V was shortened by 2 bases and J by 4 bases, with 17 bases between the two germline ends. The CDR3 has 16 residues. CDR1 and CDR2 from the germline V gene are SGHAT and FQDESV (reference sequence). CDR3 residues: CASSLWGLGIGETQYF. Here the CDR3 DNA reads TGTGCCAGCAGCTTATGGGGGTTGGGGATTGGAGAGACCCAGTACTTC.

The gene calls are TRBV20-1 and TRBJ1-5; D remains ambiguous. V was shortened by 3 bases and J by 8 bases, with 11 bases between the two germline ends. Germline V lookup: CDR1 DFQATT, CDR2 SNEGSKA (reference sequence). The CDR3 totals 12 residues. CDR3 sequence (DNA): TGCAGTGCTAGGGAACGTAGTGAGCCCCAGCATTTT. Translated, it gives CSARERSEPQHF.

This chain connects TRBV29-1 to TRBJ2-2; the D is unclear. CDR1 is SQVTM, CDR2 ANQGSEA, per germline. The CDR3 contains 14 residues. Deletions cut 2 bases from V and 3 bases from J, with 10 bases between. CDR3 amino acids: CSVERAWDTGELFF. Here the CDR3 DNA reads TGCAGCGTTGAAAGGGCTTGGGACACCGGGGAGCTGTTTTTT.

V usage is TRBV19 and J usage is TRBJ1-4; TRBD1 matches 7 bases. Trimming cost V 3 bases and J 8 bases; bases outside gene matches: 9. Germline values: CDR1 LNHDA, CDR2 SQIVND (reference sequence). The CDR3 extends over 15 amino acids. The chain's CDR3 is CASSIRQGVEEKLFF. The CDR3 region has the DNA TGTGCCAGTAGTATCCGACAGGGTGTTGAGGAAAAACTGTTTTTT. Complete variable domain (other parts from reference TRBV19 and TRBJ1-4): DGGITQSPKYLFRKEGQNVTLSCEQNLNHDAMYWYRQDPGQGLRLIYYSQIVNDFQKGDIAEGYSVSREKKESFPLTVTSAQKNPTAFYLCASSIRQGVEEKLFFGSGTQLSVL.

Points on this clonotype: A much larger clone lies a single base off, so this may be a read error. The gene calls are TRBV6-1 and TRBJ2-7; TRBD2 matches 9 bases. The CDR3 is made up of 15 amino acids. V lost 4 bases and J lost 3; bases outside the gene matches: 7. CDR1 and CDR2 (germline): MNHNS, SASEGT. The CDR3 region has the DNA TGTGCCAGCAGTGCGACCGGGACTAGCCTCTACGAGCAGTACTTC. Its translation is CASSATGTSLYEQYF.

This clonotype was observed at least ten times. The chain couples TRBV5-6 to TRBJ1-5, with D unclear. CDR1 is SGHDT and CDR2 is YYEEEE in the germline V gene. The CDR3 runs to 15 residues. V lost 0 bases, J lost 0 bases, and 7 bases lay in between. CDR3: CASSLGPFSNQPQHF. For the CDR3, the DNA is TGTGCCAGCAGCTTGGGACCGTTTAGCAATCAGCCCCAGCATTTT.

The V gene is TRBV10-2, the J gene TRBJ2-2; tentatively, D is TRBD2 (7 bases). The CDR3 length is 17 residues. Germline-derived CDR1 and CDR2 are WSHSY and SAAADI. V was clipped by 6 bases and J by 4 bases, with 21 bases between them. This CDR3 reads CASRRSKGGPTTGELFF. CDR3 in DNA: TGCGCCAGCAGGAGATCGAAGGGGGGGCCGACCACCGGGGAGCTGTTTTTT.

This clonotype was counted ten times or more. This sequence joins TRBV12-3 or TRBV12-4 and TRBJ2-3; D gene ambiguous. Trimming left V 5 bases short and J 2 bases short, with 14 bases between. The CDR3 contains 15 residues. For the CDR3, the DNA is TGTGCCAGCAGTACATCCGGCGGACCCACAGATACGCAGTATTTT. Translation gives CASSTSGGPTDTQYF.

With regard to this clonotype: A much larger clonotype is one base distant, so this may be a read error. J is TRBJ2-7 and V is TRBV20-1, with D perhaps assigned TRBD1 or TRBD2 (5 bases each). In germline, CDR1 is DFQATT, CDR2 SNEGSKA (reference sequence). The CDR3 has 12 residues. The DNA of the CDR3 is TGCAGTGGGGGGTACCACACCTCCGAGCAGCACTTC. Protein sequence: CSGGYHTSEQHF.

This clonotype was seen ten or more times. The chain employs TRBV28 and TRBJ1-4, with D possibly being TRBD1 (5 bases). The CDR3 runs to 11 residues. Looked up from germline, CDR1 is MDHEN and CDR2 is SYDVKM. Trimming took 8 bases from V and 8 from J, leaving 9 bases between them. The chain's CDR3 is CASVGTEKLFF. For the CDR3, the DNA is TGTGCCAGCGTTGGGACCGAAAAACTGTTTTTT.

The V and J genes are TRBV9 and TRBJ2-1; 8 bases map to TRBD2. Germline assignment: CDR1 SGDLS and CDR2 YYNGEE. This CDR3 contains 16 residues. V shed 0 bases and J 3 bases; nucleotides not matched to a gene: 5. The CDR3 loop reads CASSVGTSGSYNEQFF. CDR3 DNA: TGTGCCAGCAGCGTAGGAACGAGCGGGAGCTACAATGAGCAGTTCTTC. The full variable domain, rest sourced from reference TRBV9 and TRBJ2-1, is DSGVTQTPKHLITATGQRVTLRCSPRSGDLSVYWYQQSLDQGLQFLIQYYNGEERAKGNILERFSAQQFPDLHSELNLSSLELGDSALYFCASSVGTSGSYNEQFFGPGTRLTVL.

The chain is built from TRBV29-1 and TRBJ1-3, with D unresolved. Germline loops: CDR1 SQVTM, CDR2 ANQGSEA. There are 12 residues in the CDR3. Trimming pared 5 bases from V and 1 base from J, leaving 6 bases between. The CDR3 region has the DNA TGCAGCGTTCATGGGTCTGGAAACACCATATATTTT. Translated, it gives CSVHGSGNTIYF.